Shown below are 9 T cell receptor beta chains from a single sample sequenced in a study of blood T cell repertoires in COVID-19. Sequenced by immunoSEQ multiplex PCR; TCRdb stores in-frame clones only, minus some. The sample lists fewer than 300,000 clones, less than 90% occurring once. The material sequenced was peripheral blood. These receptors came from a human donor in a cohort sampled during active COVID-19.

V is TRBV3-1 (or the pseudogene TRBV3-2) and J is TRBJ1-2, with D uncertain. This CDR3 has 12 residues. Germline CDR1 reads LGHDT; CDR2 reads YNNKEL (reference sequence). With 4 bases removed from V and 7 bases from J, the gap between germline ends came to 10 bases. This CDR3 reads CASSRSNSGYTF. In DNA form, the CDR3 reads TGTGCCAGCAGCCGGAGTAATTCTGGCTACACCTTC.

V and J are TRBV2 and TRBJ2-1; 9 nucleotides align to TRBD2. Trimming took 5 bases from V and 4 from J; bases not matched to a gene: 6. CDR3 length equals 15 residues. Germline values: CDR1 SNHLY, CDR2 FYNNEI. CDR3 sequence: CASSHSLAGYNEQFF. The CDR3 nucleotides read TGTGCCAGCAGTCATTCCCTAGCGGGGTACAATGAGCAGTTCTTC. The full variable domain, rest sourced from reference TRBV2 and TRBJ2-1, is EPEVTQTPSHQVTQMGQEVILRCVPISNHLYFYWYRQILGQKVEFLVSFYNNEISEKSEIFDDQFSVERPDGSNFTLKIRSTKLEDSAMYFCASSHSLAGYNEQFFGPGTRLTVL.

This sequence joins TRBV21-1 and TRBJ2-5; the table assigns TRBD2, which was not confirmed against the DNA. TRBV21-1 is tagged as a pseudogene. The CDR3 length is 12 residues. CDR3 loop: CASSATRLASYF. The CDR3 nucleotides are TGTGCCAGCAGCGCAACAAGACTAGCTTCGTACTTC.

V and J are TRBV18 and TRBJ1-6; a weak D match, TRBD1 (6 bases). The CDR3 covers 15 residues. Trimming cost V 5 bases and J 4 bases, with 12 bases left between them. Germline CDR1 reads KGHSH; CDR2 reads LQKENI. For the CDR3, the DNA is TGTGCCAGCTCAGAGAGGACAGTTTATAATTCACCCCTCCACTTT. Translating gives CASSERTVYNSPLHF.

The chain is built from TRBV27 and TRBJ1-4; 7 nucleotides align to TRBD1. Losses at the gene ends were 4 bases for V and 7 bases for J; bases not matched to a gene: 9. CDR3 size: 15 residues. Germline V gene data show CDR1 as MNHEY and CDR2 as SMNVEV (reference sequence). The CDR3 protein is CASSSGGRGAEKLFF. In DNA form, the CDR3 reads TGTGCCAGCAGTTCCGGCGGCAGGGGGGCTGAAAAACTGTTTTTT.

CDR3 DNA: TGTGCCAGCAGCGAGGGGACAGGGCTGAACACTGAAGCTTTCTTT. Translating it yields CASSEGTGLNTEAFF. V and J are TRBV9 and TRBJ1-1, with TRBD1 matching 9 bases. Germline trimming cut 3 bases from V and 0 bases from J; bases unmatched to any gene: 3. From germline, CDR1 is SGDLS and CDR2 YYNGEE. This CDR3 is 15 amino acids long.

Only a few counts were recorded for this clone. The gene calls are TRBV19 and TRBJ2-1; a possible D gene is TRBD2 (6 bases). The germline gives CDR1 LNHDA, CDR2 SQIVND (reference sequence). V was trimmed by 6 bases and J by 6 bases, leaving 18 bases between them. The CDR3 spans 15 residues. CDR3 amino acids: CASRYSAGGLNEQFF. As DNA, the CDR3 is TGTGCCAGTAGGTATAGCGCTGGGGGACTCAATGAGCAGTTCTTC.

The V gene is TRBV12-3 or TRBV12-4, the J gene TRBJ1-1; TRBD1 is a possible D gene (5 bases). The CDR3 sequence is 13 residues long. The V gene lost 3 bases and the J gene lost 4 bases, with 9 bases spanning the gap. The CDR3 protein is CASSLSGGTEAFF. CDR3 DNA: TGTGCCAGCAGTTTGTCGGGGGGCACTGAAGCTTTCTTT.

The V gene is TRBV6-6, the J gene TRBJ2-6, with unresolved D. Trimming left V 5 bases short and J 1 base short, with 12 bases between. Germline V gives CDR1 MNHNY, CDR2 SVGAGI (reference sequence). The CDR3 contains 16 residues. CDR3 sequence reads: CASSHYRHSGANVLTF. The DNA of the CDR3 is TGTGCCAGCAGTCACTACCGACATTCTGGGGCCAACGTCCTGACTTTC.